These 2 T cell receptor beta chains were all obtained from the same sample, sequenced in a study of Graves' ophthalmopathy and Graves' hyperthyroidism. Using RNA transcripts, the TCR beta CDR3 regions were amplified. Following a first-round RT-PCR that used HTBI primers, a second-round multiplex PCR was carried out. MiXCR, applied by TCRdb to the multiplex PCR reads, yields one record per CDR3 protein. Of 300,000 to 400,000 distinct CDR3 sequences listed, about 18% were seen once; the top ten hold 2.4%. The sample taken for sequencing was peripheral blood. The receptors come from an adult woman with stable Graves' hyperthyroidism.

This clonotype was seen at least ten times. This rearrangement joins TRBV6-1 to TRBJ1-4, with 7 bases identical to TRBD1. This CDR3 contains 15 residues. Trimming cost V 1 base and J 7 bases; bases outside gene matches: 6. CDR1 MNHNS and CDR2 SASEGT come from the germline V gene. The CDR3 DNA follows: TGTGCCAGCAGTGAAGACAGGGGTATGAGTGAAAAACTGTTTTTT. Amino acid sequence: CASSEDRGMSEKLFF.

The sample holds one count of this clonotype. This rearrangement joins TRBV6-1 to TRBJ1-5; tentatively, D is TRBD1 (6 bases). V was shortened by 7 bases and J by 6 bases, with 16 bases between the two germline ends. The CDR3 loop spans 14 amino acids. CDR1 MNHNS and CDR2 SASEGT come from the germline V gene. The CDR3 DNA sequence: TGTGCCAGCACACTCCAGGGGTTGGGTCAGCCCCAGCATTTT. The encoded protein is CASTLQGLGQPQHF.